This T cell receptor beta chain was sequenced for a study of cytomegalovirus exposure and HLA in healthy donors. Study-level results: A subsequent analysis found that TCR clusters from the first cohort also tended to co-occur in the 120 validation repertoires, with approximately 95% of cluster scores above 0. In vitro confirmation showed three CMV-associated chains to be CMV antigen specific. Associated with cytomegalovirus, according to the listing, were 164 TCR beta chains.

Trimming cost V 4 bases and J 2 bases, with 15 bases left between them. Germline V gene sequence: CDR1 MNHNS, CDR2 SASEGT. The CDR3 extends over 15 amino acids. Comments on this clone: Its specificity is unknown.

The donors were part of the roughly 130-subject validation cohort, which stood apart from the 666-subject first cohort. TCRdb's copy holds only in-frame clones and misses some; the assay was immunoSEQ multiplex PCR. The sample lists some 130,000 clones; 75% to 90% were seen once. The sequence was collected from a woman aged 18-29 years in good health and CMV-seronegative. The sample consisted of PBMCs. The chain combines TRBV6-1 with TRBJ2-7; perhaps TRBD1 as D (6 bases). The CDR3 is CASSGGRAGTYEQYF. The CDR3 nucleotides read TGTGCCAGCAGTGGGGGGCGCGCAGGGACCTACGAGCAGTACTTC.